This T cell receptor beta chain stems from a study of regulatory T cells in long-lasting Graves disease. Whole-study context: Positivity for TSH receptor antibodies plus over 5 years of antithyroid drugs meant persistent Graves' disease.

Noted time point: persistent/refractory GD, antithyroid drugs over 5 years with positive TRAb. PBMC RNA was the source of the TCR library. Germline-derived CDR1 and CDR2 are SGDLS and YYNGEE. The CDR3 runs to 16 residues. The V end was cut by 2 bases, the J end by 3 bases, with 17 bases between. For TCR beta, libraries came from iRepertoire HTBI primers and Arm-PCR of CDR3 regions. Using its own MiXCR run on the multiplex PCR reads, TCRdb lists one record per CDR3 protein. The table lists 500,000 to 800,000 distinct CDR3 sequences, around 30% of them singletons, with about two fifths in the top ten. Study results and caveats: TRBV28, TRBJ1-2 and TRBJ2-5 were favored in persistent disease.

Concerning this clonotype itself: What it recognizes is unknown.

The TCR was taken from a female donor with Graves disease. The chain uses TRBV9 and TRBJ1-1, with D unresolved. The sequencing used peripheral blood mononuclear cells (PBMCs), collected when the disease was refractory, from a patient treated with antithyroid drugs. For the CDR3, the DNA is TGTGCCAGCAGCGTTAAGGGCCTCCGCGGTGACACTGAAGCTTTCTTT. It specifies CASSVKGLRGDTEAFF.